This T cell receptor (beta chain) was identified in a study of Tregs in tolerant kidney transplant recipients (dated by TCRdb to the late 2010s). For the wider study: The transplants used related donors along with nonmyeloablative bone marrow transplantation, and in the human trials mixed chimerism was transient. The study applied TCRbeta sequencing to find donor-specific regulatory T cells before combined kidney and bone marrow transplantation and then followed those same cells after transplant.

The investigation overall reported the following: Biological reproducibility was not directly addressed, though technical replication error appeared minimal. Because the PCR primers were changed over time for some patients, nucleotide-level comparison could not be performed across the samples from those patients. Donor-specific Treg expansion was found to exceed global Treg expansion in tolerant patients, suggesting antigen-driven rather than nonspecific expansion. Expanding Tregs with activated donor B cells appeared to identify the most biologically relevant and donor-specific TCRbeta repertoire. The study was limited by small patient numbers, and the findings need validation in larger populations and under other immunosuppression protocols.

The time point label corresponds to: blood sample drawn before combined kidney and bone marrow transplant. Thawed PBMCs were FACS-sorted into unstimulated Tregs (CD4+CD25+CD127-), CD4+ non-Tregs (CD4+CD25-), CD4 cells and CD8 cells. Prior to Treg sorting, thawed PBMCs were rested overnight with 150 to 250 IU/ml IL-2 at 37 degrees C. Patients were several combined kidney and bone marrow transplant recipients from the ITN036ST trial, and only these trial subjects had samples available. Healthy control blood was processed by Ficoll density gradient to PBMCs and cryopreserved; patient PBMCs were collected before and after transplant. Regarding this clone: Its antigen has not been determined. No clone much larger than this one lies a single base away; base qualities are absent.

After removal of 5 bases from V and 4 bases from J, the junction retains 1 base not matched to a gene. The CDR3, cysteine through phenylalanine, is 13 amino acids long. The only DNA kept is the CDR3, 39 bases in frame from the first base. Looking up the germline V gene yields CDR1 SGDLS and CDR2 YYNGEE. For TCRbeta CDR3 sequencing, genomic DNA from the sorted cells was extracted using the QIAGEN DNeasy Blood and Tissue Kit. High-throughput TCRbeta CDR3 sequencing was carried out commercially through immunoSEQ, with PCR amplification with bias correction and internal controls included. Per the authors' processing: Unique productive TCRbeta sequences were defined by CDR3 nucleotide sequence where primers matched, and otherwise by CDR3 amino acid sequence together with Vbeta and Jbeta genes. To correct sorting error, sequences shared between sorted populations at a frequency ratio of 2:1 or less were removed; the rest were assigned to the higher population. A sequence counted as donor-reactive if, in CFSE-low cells, the sequence had a frequency of at least 0.01% and was expanded at least 5-fold compared with unstimulated cells. Repertoire divergence was quantified by Jensen-Shannon divergence using the top 100 TCRbeta sequences ranked by frequency. For samples with multiple sequencing runs, sorting error was corrected in each run separately before the runs were combined. This immuneACCESS table, as held by TCRdb, lists in-frame sequences with V and J called but not all clones. Of the missing ones, under half trace to an unresolved V gene in checked studies; the others have no known cause. Clone size and the V and J calls come from that table; the DNA yielded D and trimming. Within this sample are roughly 69,000 clones, with 95% to 98% of them counted one time only. The top ten clones comprise 0.34% of the sample.

The sequence came from a human donor who received a combined kidney and bone marrow transplant. The chain joins TRBV9 to TRBJ2-1, and TRBD2 aligns with 9 junction nucleotides. The sequencing here drew on Tregs from blood, taken before the transplant. The DNA is as follows: TGTGCCAGCAGTAGCGGGAGTTACAATGAGCAGTTCTTC. It specifies CASSSGSYNEQFF.